These 32 T cell receptor beta chains came from one sample sequenced in a study of Tregs in tolerant kidney transplant recipients. TCRdb keeps only in-frame clones here, not all; method: immunoSEQ multiplex PCR. The table has over 50,000 clones, 75% to 90% seen once. The sequencing here drew on Tregs from blood, taken before the transplant. These receptors were obtained from a human donor who received a combined kidney and bone marrow transplant.

CDR3 DNA: TGTGCCAGCAGCCCGATCCGGGACAGGGGGCGCTCCTACAATGAGCAGTTCTTC. Translation: CASSPIRDRGRSYNEQFF. V is TRBV27 and J is TRBJ2-1; 12 bases agree with TRBD1. This CDR3 is 18 amino acids long. The junction had 9 bases not matched to a gene; V was cut back by 6 bases and J by 0 bases. Germline CDR1 MNHEY, CDR2 SMNVEV (reference sequence).

V gene TRBV11-2 combines with J gene TRBJ2-4; 14 bases match TRBD2. The length of the CDR3 is 18 residues. After removal of 4 bases from V and 2 bases from J, the junction contained 7 bases not matched to a gene. Germline V lookup: CDR1 SGHAT, CDR2 FQNNGV. This CDR3 is CASSWGTSGRLSKNIQYF. CDR3 sequence (DNA): TGTGCCAGCAGCTGGGGGACTAGCGGGAGACTGTCCAAAAACATTCAGTACTTC. The whole variable domain, filled in from reference TRBV11-2 and TRBJ2-4, reads EAGVAQSPRYKIIEKRQSVAFWCNPISGHATLYWYQQILGQGPKLLIQFQNNGVVDDSQLPKDRFSAERLKGVDSTLKIQPAKLEDSAVYLCASSWGTSGRLSKNIQYFGAGTRLSVL.

This clone was seen a single time. The V and J genes are TRBV7-6 and TRBJ2-1; tentatively, D is TRBD2 (6 bases). The germline CDR1 and CDR2 sequences are SGHVS and FNYEAQ. CDR3 length: 12 residues. Trimming pared 1 base from V and 10 bases from J, leaving 8 bases between. The CDR3 protein is CASSLGAGEQFF. The CDR3 coding sequence is TGTGCCAGCAGCTTAGGGGCGGGGGAGCAGTTCTTC. The variable domain in full, completed from reference TRBV7-6 and TRBJ2-1, reads GAGVSQSPRYKVTKRGQDVALRCDPISGHVSLYWYRQALGQGPEFLTYFNYEAQQDKSGLPNDRFSAERPEGSISTLTIQRTEQRDSAMYRCASSLGAGEQFFGPGTRLTVL.

V gene TRBV5-6 combines with J gene TRBJ1-1; 7 bases fit TRBD1. This CDR3 has 14 residues. J gave up 12 bases and V 0 bases, and 11 bases lay outside the gene matches. Germline lookup yields CDR1 SGHDT and CDR2 YYEEEE. The CDR3 region is CASSLVQGVNVSFF. The CDR3 nucleotides are TGTGCCAGCAGCTTGGTTCAGGGGGTTAATGTGTCTTTCTTT.

V is TRBV27 and J is TRBJ2-1; the D is unclear. This CDR3 spans 16 amino acids. CDR1 and CDR2 from the germline V gene are MNHEY and SMNVEV (reference sequence). Trimming pared 7 bases from V and 0 bases from J, leaving 16 bases between. The CDR3 DNA reads as TGTGCCAGCACCGGGCGGAGCCCCAGCTCCTACAATGAGCAGTTCTTC. Translating it yields CASTGRSPSSYNEQFF.

V is TRBV11-2 and J is TRBJ2-1; 12 nucleotides agree with TRBD2. Germline V gene sequence: CDR1 SGHAT, CDR2 FQNNGV. The CDR3 covers 18 residues. With V trimmed by 3 bases and J by 5 bases, 11 bases remained unmatched. CDR3 coding DNA: TGTGCCAGCAGCTTCCTGTCTAGCGGGAGGGGTGGGCACAATGAGCAGTTCTTC. The encoded protein is CASSFLSSGRGGHNEQFF.

V usage is TRBV11-2 and J usage is TRBJ1-2, with TRBD1 as a possible D gene (6 bases). This CDR3 spans 15 amino acids. Germline CDR1 and CDR2: SGHAT and FQNNGV. With 1 base removed from V and 4 bases from J, the gap between germline ends came to 13 bases. As DNA, the CDR3 is TGTGCCAGCAGCTTAGTTGGCAACAGGGTCTATGGCTACACCTTC. This gives the protein CASSLVGNRVYGYTF.

This clone was seen only once. The genes are TRBV5-4 and TRBJ2-1; 15 bases match TRBD2. CDR1 and CDR2 from the germline V gene are SGHNT and YYREEE (reference sequence). V lost 4 bases and J lost 1; bases outside the gene matches: 12. The CDR3 extends over 20 amino acids. CDR3 nucleotides: TGTGCCAGCAGCACCGGACTAGCGGGGGGGATGGTCGCATCCTACAATGAGCAGTTCTTC. Its translation is CASSTGLAGGMVASYNEQFF.

Here the CDR3 reads CATSRDSGNTIYF. CDR3 coding DNA: TGTGCCACCAGCAGAGATAGTGGAAACACCATATATTTT. This chain uses TRBV15 with TRBJ1-3; D remains unclear. The CDR3 sequence is 13 residues long. Per the germline V gene, CDR1 is LNHNV and CDR2 is YYDKDF (reference sequence). The V and J ends lost 0 bases and 3 bases respectively, with 3 bases between them.

This chain links TRBV7-9 with TRBJ1-6, with unresolved D. CDR3 size: 15 residues. Germline V gives CDR1 SEHNR, CDR2 FQNEAQ (reference sequence). V lost 0 bases, J lost 5 bases, and 8 bases lay in between. CDR3 coding DNA: TGTGCCAGCAGCTTAGCGGAGACGAATAATTCACCCCTCCACTTT. This gives the protein CASSLAETNNSPLHF. Using reference TRBV7-9 and TRBJ1-6 for the parts outside the CDR3, the full variable domain is DTGVSQNPRHKITKRGQNVTFRCDPISEHNRLYWYRQTLGQGPEFLTYFQNEAQLEKSRLLSDRFSAERPKGSFSTLEIQRTEQGDSAMYLCASSLAETNNSPLHFGNGTRLTVT.

About this clone itself: At one end the junction does not follow the germline gene, possibly because of a read error. The genes are TRBV2 and TRBJ2-7; no reliable D call. The CDR3 contains 12 residues. Germline V gene sequence: CDR1 SNHLY, CDR2 FYNNEI. The CDR3 coding sequence is TGTGCCAGCAGGGAAGTTTACTACGAGCAGTACTTC. Encoded protein: CASREVYYEQYF.

The genes are TRBV6-5 and TRBJ1-5, with a tentative D call TRBD1 (6 bases). Per germline, CDR1 MNHEY and CDR2 SVGAGI. CDR3 length: 14 residues. V lost 5 bases and J 8 bases, leaving 16 bases between the germline ends. This chain's CDR3 is CASSVQGRGKPQHF. As DNA, the CDR3 is TGTGCCAGCAGTGTACAGGGCCGTGGGAAGCCCCAGCATTTT.

This clone appeared a single time. In the same sample, other DNA sequences code for this CDR3. The chain employs TRBV18 and TRBJ1-1; no definite D call. Trimming stripped 6 bases from V and 5 bases from J, with 13 bases between. This CDR3 has 13 residues. Germline CDR1 KGHSH, CDR2 LQKENI. CDR3 region: CASSPAGNTEAFF. The CDR3 coding sequence is TGTGCCAGCTCCCCGGCGGGGAATACTGAAGCTTTCTTT.

The V and J genes are TRBV7-9 and TRBJ2-3; no clear D. The CDR3 loop spans 15 amino acids. Trimming removed 1 base at V and 1 base at J, with 9 bases between. CDR1 SEHNR and CDR2 FQNEAQ come from the germline V gene (reference sequence). The CDR3 sequence is CASSLGSVGTDTQYF. CDR3 nucleotide sequence: TGTGCCAGCAGCTTAGGGTCAGTCGGCACAGATACGCAGTATTTT.

The J gene is TRBJ1-1, the V gene TRBV15; D is possibly TRBD1 (5 bases). There are 12 residues in the CDR3. CDR1 and CDR2 (germline): LNHNV, YYDKDF (reference sequence). Trimming took off 4 bases at V and 3 bases at J, with 6 bases between the two ends. The CDR3: CATSIRDTEAFF. The CDR3 DNA sequence: TGTGCCACCAGCATCAGGGACACTGAAGCTTTCTTT.

The gene calls are TRBV2 and TRBJ1-4, with D tentatively TRBD1 (6 bases). CDR3 length: 15 residues. V lost 5 bases and J 6 bases, leaving 16 bases between the germline ends. The V gene's germline CDR1 is SNHLY and CDR2 FYNNEI. CDR3 coding DNA: TGTGCCAGCAGTCCGAGACAGGAGGGTTATGAAAAACTGTTTTTT. Translated: CASSPRQEGYEKLFF.

The J gene is TRBJ1-1, the V gene TRBV6-5, with a possible D match to TRBD1 (5 bases). The germline V gene encodes CDR1 MNHEY and CDR2 SVGAGI. V was pared by 10 bases and J by 6 bases, with 24 bases between. This CDR3 region has 15 residues. CDR3 nucleotides: TGTGCCACTAAGATCGGGACGGCCTCTGGCGCTGAAGCTTTCTTT. Its translation is CATKIGTASGAEAFF.

The rearrangement links TRBV6-1 to TRBJ2-1; D may be TRBD1 or TRBD2 (5 bases each). The CDR3 is made up of 14 amino acids. Germline CDR1 is MNHNS and CDR2 is SASEGT. V gave up 6 bases and J gave up 15 bases, with 24 bases separating them. The CDR3 reads CASSKPQKRGYRFF. The CDR3 DNA reads TGTGCCAGCAGCAAACCCCAGAAGAGGGGTTATAGGTTCTTC.

This chain connects TRBV28 to TRBJ1-5; D not certain. V was shortened by 6 bases and J by 6 bases, with 9 bases between the two germline ends. Germline assignment: CDR1 MDHEN and CDR2 SYDVKM. The CDR3 is 12 residues long. The CDR3 nucleotides read TGTGCCAGCAGGACCCAAGGTCAGCCCCAGCATTTT. Protein: CASRTQGQPQHF.

V and J are TRBV7-9 and TRBJ2-1; 7 bases are a match to TRBD2. V was clipped by 6 bases and J by 11 bases; unmatched bases: 10. This CDR3 has 13 amino acids. CDR1 SEHNR and CDR2 FQNEAQ come from the germline V gene (reference sequence). CDR3 amino acids: CASSFGLGGKQFF. The DNA of the CDR3 is TGTGCCAGCAGTTTTGGACTAGGAGGAAAGCAGTTCTTC.

The V and J genes are TRBV10-2 and TRBJ1-4; possible D gene TRBD1, 5 bases. V was cut by 2 bases and J by 2 bases, with 12 bases left in between. CDR1 is WSHSY, CDR2 SAAADI, per germline. The length of the CDR3 is 16 residues. CDR3 in DNA: TGCGCCAGCAGTGAGCCCGGGACGGCGACTAATGAAAAACTGTTTTTT. Its protein is CASSEPGTATNEKLFF.

Remarks on this clone: This may be a read error, as it is one base from a much larger clone. The V call is TRBV6-5, the J call TRBJ1-1, with 7 bases that match TRBD1. CDR1 and CDR2 from the germline V gene are MNHEY and SVGAGI. The trim removed 2 bases at V and 1 base at J, leaving 1 base unmatched. The CDR3 has 14 residues. DNA of the CDR3: TGTGCCAGCAGTTACCGGACAGGGAACACTGAAGCTTTCTTT. This codes for CASSYRTGNTEAFF.

This sequence joins TRBV19 and TRBJ1-5, with 9 nucleotides matching TRBD1. From germline, CDR1 is LNHDA and CDR2 SQIVND (reference sequence). CDR3 size: 14 residues. With V trimmed by 8 bases and J by 7 bases, 9 bases remained unmatched. The CDR3 coding sequence is TGTGCCAGTGAGGACAGGGGACAAAGGCAGCCCCAGCATTTT. This sequence encodes CASEDRGQRQPQHF. Supplemented by reference TRBV19 and TRBJ1-5, the full variable domain reads DGGITQSPKYLFRKEGQNVTLSCEQNLNHDAMYWYRQDPGQGLRLIYYSQIVNDFQKGDIAEGYSVSREKKESFPLTVTSAQKNPTAFYLCASEDRGQRQPQHFGDGTRLSIL.

V and J are TRBV6-5 and TRBJ1-5; a possible D gene is TRBD1 (5 bases). CDR1 and CDR2 (germline): MNHEY, SVGAGI. The V end was cut by 5 bases, the J end by 15 bases, with 17 bases between. The CDR3 length is 12 residues. Here the CDR3 DNA reads TGTGCCAGCAGTCCACCCGGGGGACCCGGGCATTTT. This gives the protein CASSPPGGPGHF.

This clone showed up just once. The sample has other DNA sequences that encode this CDR3 too. This chain uses TRBV6-1 with TRBJ1-1; D not certain. The CDR3 sequence is 12 residues long. Trimming removed 2 bases from V and 7 bases from J, with 8 bases in between. CDR1 is MNHNS and CDR2 is SASEGT in the germline V gene. The CDR3: CASSEFEVEAFF. DNA for the CDR3: TGTGCCAGCAGTGAATTTGAGGTTGAAGCTTTCTTT.

The J gene is TRBJ2-1, the V gene TRBV10-1; 7 nucleotides align to TRBD2. The V segment lost 5 bases and the J segment 5 bases; nucleotides outside the gene matches: 6. The CDR3 is 14 residues long. Germline V gene data show CDR1 as WNHNN and CDR2 as SYGVQD (reference sequence). In nucleotides, the CDR3 is TGCGCCAGCAGTATGCTAGCGGCCGACAATGAGCAGTTCTTC. Protein: CASSMLAADNEQFF.

V and J are TRBV19 and TRBJ1-2, with 7 bases fitting TRBD1. Germline V gives CDR1 LNHDA, CDR2 SQIVND (reference sequence). The CDR3 is 13 residues long. Trimming at V came to 5 bases and at J to 8 bases, leaving 8 bases not matched to a gene. In nucleotides, the CDR3 is TGTGCCAGTAGTTCGGGCAGGGGGTTCGGCTACACCTTC. Amino acid sequence: CASSSGRGFGYTF.

The gene calls are TRBV2 and TRBJ1-4, with D perhaps matching TRBD1 (6 bases). The CDR3 spans 15 residues. CDR1 is SNHLY, CDR2 FYNNEI, per germline. V lost 4 bases to trimming and J lost 4 bases, with 13 bases between them. CDR3 coding DNA: TGTGCCAGCAGTGGGACAGAGACTATTAATGAAAAACTGTTTTTT. This gives the protein CASSGTETINEKLFF.

V usage is TRBV2 and J usage is TRBJ2-1; D is uncertain. V was cut by 5 bases and J by 9 bases, with 8 bases left in between. Germline V gives CDR1 SNHLY, CDR2 FYNNEI. The CDR3 has 11 residues. For the CDR3, the DNA is TGTGCCAGCAGTAGAGTAGTTGAGCAGTTCTTC. Protein sequence: CASSRVVEQFF.

The chain recombines TRBV13 with TRBJ2-1, with D uncertain. Trimming left V 0 bases short and J 3 bases short, with 0 bases between. This CDR3 is built from 12 residues. Germline V gene lookup returns CDR1 PRHDT and CDR2 FYEKMQ (reference sequence). As DNA, the CDR3 is TGTGCCAGCAGCTTAGGCTACAATGAGCAGTTCTTC. This gives the protein CASSLGYNEQFF.

The rearrangement joins TRBV2 to TRBJ2-1; the match to TRBD1 covers 7 bases. The CDR3 runs to 14 residues. After removal of 5 bases from V and 12 bases from J, the junction contained 13 bases not matched to a gene. The V gene's germline CDR1 is SNHLY and CDR2 FYNNEI. In DNA, the CDR3 is TGTGCCAGCAGTTGGGACAGCCACCCCCCTCCGCAGTTCTTC. As protein: CASSWDSHPPPQFF.

DNA for the CDR3: TGTGCCAGCAGTGGGGCCAGGGGGGTTCGTCACACCGGGGAGCTGTTTTTT. Protein: CASSGARGVRHTGELFF. The genes are TRBV6-9 and TRBJ2-2; possible D gene TRBD1, 7 bases. CDR3 length equals 17 residues. CDR1 and CDR2 from the germline V gene are MNHGY and SVAAGI. V dropped 5 bases and J dropped 3 bases, with 19 bases sitting between them.